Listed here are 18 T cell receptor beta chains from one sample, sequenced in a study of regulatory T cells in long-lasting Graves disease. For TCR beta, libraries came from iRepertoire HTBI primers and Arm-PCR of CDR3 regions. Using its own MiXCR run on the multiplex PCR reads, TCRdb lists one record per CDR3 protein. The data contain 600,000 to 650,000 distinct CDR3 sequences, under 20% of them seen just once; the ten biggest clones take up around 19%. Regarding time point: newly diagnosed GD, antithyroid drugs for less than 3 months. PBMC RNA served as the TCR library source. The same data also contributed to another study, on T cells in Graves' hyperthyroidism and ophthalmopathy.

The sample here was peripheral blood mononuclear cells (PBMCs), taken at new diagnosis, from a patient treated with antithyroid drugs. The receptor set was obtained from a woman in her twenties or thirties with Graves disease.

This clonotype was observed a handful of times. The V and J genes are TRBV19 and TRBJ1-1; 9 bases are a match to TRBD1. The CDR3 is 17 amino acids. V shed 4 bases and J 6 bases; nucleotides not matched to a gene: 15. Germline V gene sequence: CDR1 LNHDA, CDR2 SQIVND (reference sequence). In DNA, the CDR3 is TGTGCCAGTAGTAGCCGGGACAGGGTATTCTTGGAGCCTGAAGCTTTCTTT. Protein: CASSSRDRVFLEPEAFF.

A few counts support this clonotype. CDR3 sequence: CASSTAQYQETQYF. In DNA form, the CDR3 reads TGCGCCAGCAGCACTGCTCAGTACCAAGAGACCCAGTACTTC. The chain carries TRBV5-1 and TRBJ2-5; no clear D gene. Trimming cost V 4 bases and J 0 bases, with 10 bases left between them. The CDR3 sequence is 14 residues long. Germline values: CDR1 SGHRS, CDR2 YFSETQ.

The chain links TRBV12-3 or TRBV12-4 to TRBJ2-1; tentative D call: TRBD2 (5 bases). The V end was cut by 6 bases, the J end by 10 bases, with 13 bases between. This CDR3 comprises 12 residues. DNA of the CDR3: TGTGCCAGCAGCTGGCTCGGGAACGAGCAGTTCTTC. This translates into CASSWLGNEQFF.

CDR3 amino acids: CASSPIGSATDTQYF. The CDR3, as DNA: TGTGCCAGCAGCCCAATCGGGAGTGCGACAGATACGCAGTATTTT. The chain is built from TRBV5-6 and TRBJ2-3; possibly TRBD2 for D (6 bases). This CDR3 contains 15 residues. Per germline, CDR1 SGHDT and CDR2 YYEEEE. Trimming removed 4 bases from V and 3 bases from J, with 15 bases in between.

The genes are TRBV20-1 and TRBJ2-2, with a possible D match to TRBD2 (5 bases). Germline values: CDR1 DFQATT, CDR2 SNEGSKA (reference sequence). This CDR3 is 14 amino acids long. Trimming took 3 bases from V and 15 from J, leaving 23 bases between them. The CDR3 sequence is CSARSGSTGSAMFF. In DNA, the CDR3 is TGCAGTGCTAGGTCGGGGTCCACGGGGAGCGCGATGTTTTTT.

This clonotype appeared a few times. The CDR3: CASSQWPGSTDTQYF. The CDR3 nucleotides read TGTGCCAGCAGCCAATGGCCTGGAAGCACAGATACGCAGTATTTT. The rearrangement uses TRBV3-1 and TRBJ2-3; D not certain. Trimming cost V 2 bases and J 0 bases, with 9 bases left between them. Germline CDR1 is LGHDT and CDR2 is YNNKEL (reference sequence). The CDR3 has 15 amino acids.

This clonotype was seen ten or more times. The CDR3 reads CASSLEGNRAYEQYF. The CDR3 DNA sequence: TGCGCCAGCAGCTTGGAGGGAAACAGAGCCTACGAGCAGTACTTC. The V gene is TRBV5-1, the J gene TRBJ2-7; D gene ambiguous. This CDR3 contains 15 residues. CDR1 and CDR2 from the germline V gene are SGHRS and YFSETQ. V was clipped by 0 bases and J by 2 bases, with 12 bases between them.

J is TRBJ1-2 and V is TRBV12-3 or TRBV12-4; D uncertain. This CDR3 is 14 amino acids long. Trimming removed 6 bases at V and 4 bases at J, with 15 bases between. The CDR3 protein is CASSPLGGGYGYTF. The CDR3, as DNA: TGTGCCAGCAGCCCCCTAGGAGGAGGCTATGGCTACACCTTC.

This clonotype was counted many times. This CDR3 reads CASRRTYSGNTIYF. The CDR3, as DNA: TGTGCCAGCAGGCGCACCTACTCTGGAAACACCATATATTTT. This sequence joins TRBV6-2 or TRBV6-3 and TRBJ1-3; D is uncertain. Trimming took 6 bases from V and 0 from J, leaving 9 bases between them. Germline loops: CDR1 MNHEY, CDR2 SVGEGT. There are 14 residues in the CDR3.

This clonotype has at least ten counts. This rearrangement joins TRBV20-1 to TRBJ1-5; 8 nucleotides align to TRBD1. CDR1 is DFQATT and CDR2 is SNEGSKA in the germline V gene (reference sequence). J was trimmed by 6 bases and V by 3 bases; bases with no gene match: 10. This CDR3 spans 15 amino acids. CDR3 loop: CSASPQPDRGQPQHF. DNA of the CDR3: TGCAGTGCTAGCCCCCAGCCCGACAGGGGTCAGCCCCAGCATTTT.

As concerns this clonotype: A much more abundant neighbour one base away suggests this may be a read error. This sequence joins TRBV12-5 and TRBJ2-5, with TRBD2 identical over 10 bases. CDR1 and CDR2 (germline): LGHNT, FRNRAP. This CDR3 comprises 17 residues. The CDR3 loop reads CASGWISGTSEQETKYF. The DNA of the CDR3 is TGTGCTAGTGGTTGGATTTCCGGGACTAGCGAACAAGAGACCAAGTACTTC.

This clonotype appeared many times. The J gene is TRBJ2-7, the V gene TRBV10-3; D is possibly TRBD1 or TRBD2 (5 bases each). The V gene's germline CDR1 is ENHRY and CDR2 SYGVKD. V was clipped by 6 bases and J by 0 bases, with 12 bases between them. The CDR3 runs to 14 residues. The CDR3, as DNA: TGTGCCATCAGACGGGACCCGAGCTCCTACGAGCAGTACTTC. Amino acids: CAIRRDPSSYEQYF.

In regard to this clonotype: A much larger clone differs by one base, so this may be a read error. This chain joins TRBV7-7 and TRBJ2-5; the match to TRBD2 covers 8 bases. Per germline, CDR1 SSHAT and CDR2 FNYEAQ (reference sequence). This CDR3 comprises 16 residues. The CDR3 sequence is CASSLTRTSGQKTQYF. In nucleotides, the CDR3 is TGTGCTAGCAGCTTAACAAGAACTAGCGGTCAAAAGACCCAGTACTTC.

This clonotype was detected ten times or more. The CDR3 DNA sequence: TGCAGCGTTGAGGACAGGGGACATGGGGAGCAGTACTTC. Protein product: CSVEDRGHGEQYF. This chain links TRBV29-1 with TRBJ2-7; 9 positions match TRBD1. The length of the CDR3 is 13 residues. Germline trimming cut 3 bases from V and 7 bases from J; bases unmatched to any gene: 7. Germline-derived CDR1 and CDR2 are SQVTM and ANQGSEA.

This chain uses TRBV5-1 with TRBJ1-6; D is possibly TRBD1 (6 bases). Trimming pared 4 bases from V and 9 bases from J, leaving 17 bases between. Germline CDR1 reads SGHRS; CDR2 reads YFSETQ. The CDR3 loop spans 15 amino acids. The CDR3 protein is CASSPETTRGSPLHF. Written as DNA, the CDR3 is TGCGCCAGCAGCCCCGAAACTACCAGGGGTTCACCCCTCCACTTT.

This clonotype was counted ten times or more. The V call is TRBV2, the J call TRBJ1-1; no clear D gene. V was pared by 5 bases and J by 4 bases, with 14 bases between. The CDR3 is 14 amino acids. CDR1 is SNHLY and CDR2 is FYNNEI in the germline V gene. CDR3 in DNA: TGTGCCAGCAGTTTACGGACCTCCGGCACTGAAGCTTTCTTT. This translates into CASSLRTSGTEAFF.

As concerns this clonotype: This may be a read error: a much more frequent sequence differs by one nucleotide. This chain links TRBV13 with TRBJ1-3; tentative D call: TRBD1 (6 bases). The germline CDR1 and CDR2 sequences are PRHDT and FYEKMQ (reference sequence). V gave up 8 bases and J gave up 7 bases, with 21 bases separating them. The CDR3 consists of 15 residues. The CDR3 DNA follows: TGTGCCAGCGGTGGTCGAGGACGGAGGGGGAACACCATATATTTT. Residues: CASGGRGRRGNTIYF.

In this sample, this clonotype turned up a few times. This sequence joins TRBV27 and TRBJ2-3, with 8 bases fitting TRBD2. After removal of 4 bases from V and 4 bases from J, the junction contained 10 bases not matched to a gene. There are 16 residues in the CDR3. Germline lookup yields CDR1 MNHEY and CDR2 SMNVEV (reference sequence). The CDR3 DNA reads TGTGCCAGCAGTTCTTCAGCGGGAGTGAGTGCAGATACGCAGTATTTT. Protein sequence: CASSSSAGVSADTQYF.